These T cell receptor beta chains were read from a single sample in a study of tumor-infiltrating lymphocytes in primary liver carcinoma. From the multiplex PCR reads, TCRdb called clonotypes with MiXCR, one entry per CDR3 protein. The sample has 90,000 to 150,000 distinct CDR3 sequences, around two thirds seen once. The sample consisted of tumor-adjacent normal liver tissue. The source of these receptors is a woman in her fifties or sixties with primary liver carcinoma and hepatitis B virus infection. The CDR3 runs from the conserved cysteine through the conserved F or W. Each record gives: CDR3 protein, CDR3 DNA, V gene, J gene, clone size, D gene. A D gene is named only where the DNA matches it firmly. The size entry is marked missing in some rows and otherwise reads once, few, many or a size class.

cdr3_aa: CASSWTSGYNERFF
cdr3_nt: TGTGCCAGTAGCTGGACTAGCGGTTACAATGAGCGGTTCTTC
v_call: TRBV11-2
j_call: TRBJ2-1
clone_size: .
d_call: TRBD2

cdr3_aa: CANSFGRDGIYEQFF
cdr3_nt: TGTGCCAACAGTTTCGGGCGGGATGGGATATACGAGCAGTTCTTC
v_call: TRBV28
j_call: TRBJ2-1
clone_size: .
d_call: .

cdr3_aa: CASRPGSLEDQPQHF
cdr3_nt: TGCGCCAGCAGACCGGGGAGCTTAGAAGATCAGCCCCAGCATTTT
v_call: TRBV5-1
j_call: TRBJ1-5
clone_size: few
d_call: .

cdr3_aa: CASSSTGQRTDTQYF
cdr3_nt: TGTGCCAGCAGTTCAACCGGACAGCGCACAGATACGCAGTATTTT
v_call: TRBV7-3
j_call: TRBJ2-3
clone_size: few
d_call: .

cdr3_aa: CASSNLRGLASNEQFF
cdr3_nt: TGTGCCAGCAGTAACCTGAGAGGACTAGCGTCTAATGAGCAGTTCTTC
v_call: TRBV12-3/TRBV12-4
j_call: TRBJ2-1
clone_size: many
d_call: TRBD2

cdr3_aa: CASSDPLSRSYYQYF
cdr3_nt: TGTGCCAGCAGTGACCCTTTGTCGCGATCGTACTATCAGTACTTC
v_call: TRBV6-2/TRBV6-3
j_call: TRBJ2-7
clone_size: .
d_call: .

cdr3_aa: CASSSTGRLRGSSLHF
cdr3_nt: TGTGCCAGCAGCTCGACCGGGAGGCTTCGGGGGTCATCCCTCCACTTT
v_call: TRBV13
j_call: TRBJ1-6
clone_size: .
d_call: .

cdr3_aa: CASSVSRDTQYF
cdr3_nt: TGTGCCAGCAGTGTTTCCCGAGATACGCAGTATTTT
v_call: TRBV12-3/TRBV12-4
j_call: TRBJ2-3
clone_size: .
d_call: .

cdr3_aa: CASSIPSDRETSF
cdr3_nt: TGTGCCAGCAGTATACCTTCGGACAGGGAAACTTCCTTT
v_call: TRBV6-5
j_call: TRBJ1-1
clone_size: .
d_call: TRBD1

cdr3_aa: CASSERAAINIYGCTF
cdr3_nt: TGTGCCAGCAGTGAAAGGGCGGCTATCAATATCTATGGCTGCACCTTC
v_call: TRBV6-1
j_call: TRBJ1-2
clone_size: .
d_call: .

cdr3_aa: CASSMIDYDERFF
cdr3_nt: TGTGCCAGCAGCATGATCGACTACGATGAGCGGTTCTTC
v_call: TRBV11-2
j_call: TRBJ2-1
clone_size: few
d_call: .

cdr3_aa: CSVGDRGHLDTEASF
cdr3_nt: TGCAGCGTTGGGGACAGGGGCCACTTGGACACTGAAGCTTCCTTT
v_call: TRBV29-1
j_call: TRBJ1-1
clone_size: once
d_call: TRBD1

cdr3_aa: CASSADQDEQLF
cdr3_nt: TGCGCCAGCAGTGCGGACCAAGATGAGCAGCTCTTC
v_call: TRBV10-1
j_call: TRBJ2-1
clone_size: .
d_call: .

cdr3_aa: CAISFMTDQETQYF
cdr3_nt: TGTGCCATCAGCTTCATGACGGACCAAGAGACACAGTACTTC
v_call: TRBV5-6
j_call: TRBJ2-5
clone_size: .
d_call: .

cdr3_aa: CASSERVDMNTGAFF
cdr3_nt: TGTGCCAGCAGTGAACGGGTAGATATGAACACTGGAGCTTTCTTT
v_call: TRBV6-4
j_call: TRBJ1-1
clone_size: .
d_call: .

cdr3_aa: CSASLGGWETQYF
cdr3_nt: TGCAGTGCTAGCCTAGGGGGCTGGGAGACCCAGTACTTC
v_call: TRBV20-1
j_call: TRBJ2-5
clone_size: few
d_call: TRBD1

cdr3_aa: CASSHRYEQYF
cdr3_nt: TGTGCCAGCAGCCATAGGTACGAGCAGTACTTC
v_call: TRBV28
j_call: TRBJ2-7
clone_size: .
d_call: .

cdr3_aa: CASSLLETRYF
cdr3_nt: TGTGCCAGCAGCCTCCTTGAGACGCGGTATTTT
v_call: TRBV7-9
j_call: TRBJ2-3
clone_size: .
d_call: .

cdr3_aa: CSAGSGRLYF
cdr3_nt: TGCAGCGCCGGGTCGGGCAGACTTTATTTT
v_call: TRBV29-1
j_call: TRBJ2-3
clone_size: many
d_call: .

cdr3_aa: CRVARDNNHPQHF
cdr3_nt: TGCAGGGTTGCACGGGACAACAATCATCCCCAGCATTTT
v_call: TRBV29-1
j_call: TRBJ1-5
clone_size: .
d_call: .

cdr3_aa: CSKLGRGGLYEQYF
cdr3_nt: TGCAGTAAACTAGGACGGGGTGGACTTTACGAGCAGTACTTC
v_call: TRBV20-1
j_call: TRBJ2-7
clone_size: .
d_call: .

cdr3_aa: CASSALGGQGSIQYF
cdr3_nt: TGTGCCAGCAGCGCCTTAGGCGGACAGGGTTCCATTCAGTACTTC
v_call: TRBV9
j_call: TRBJ2-4
clone_size: few
d_call: TRBD1

cdr3_aa: CANSPRRQTTGANILTF
cdr3_nt: TGTGCCAACAGCCCACGGAGACAGACCACTGGGGCCAACATCCTGACTTTC
v_call: TRBV11-2
j_call: TRBJ2-6
clone_size: .
d_call: .

cdr3_aa: CASSLEGNGETQYF
cdr3_nt: TGCGCCAGCAGCTTGGAAGGGAACGGGGAGACCCAGTACTTC
v_call: TRBV5-1
j_call: TRBJ2-5
clone_size: many
d_call: .

cdr3_aa: CASSLGALGTDTQYF
cdr3_nt: TGTGCCAGCAGCTTAGGGGCGCTCGGCACAGATACGCAGTATTTT
v_call: TRBV7-9
j_call: TRBJ2-3
clone_size: .
d_call: .